One and the same sample provided the 10 T cell receptor beta chains below, sequenced in a study of CD8 T cells in ankylosing spondylitis. TCRdb independently ran MiXCR on the 5' RACE reads; one entry per CDR3 protein. The sample shows 350,000 or so distinct CDR3 sequences, approximately 15% of them seen only once. Sequencing was carried out using blood, either unsorted or a sorted T cell fraction (not recorded which). The receptors come from a male donor with ankylosing spondylitis or in good health (not recorded which).

V usage is TRBV11-2 and J usage is TRBJ2-7, with D tentatively TRBD1 or TRBD2 (5 bases each). This CDR3 is 15 amino acids long. Trimming pared 5 bases from V and 5 bases from J, leaving 19 bases between. The germline CDR1 and CDR2 sequences are SGHAT and FQNNGV. CDR3 sequence: CASSRDRGLSHEQYF. The CDR3 DNA follows: TGTGCCAGCAGCCGGGACCGCGGCCTTTCTCACGAGCAGTACTTC.

In this sample, this clonotype turned up many times. This chain connects TRBV5-1 to TRBJ1-1, with D perhaps matching TRBD1 (5 bases). Germline CDR1 is SGHRS and CDR2 is YFSETQ. The CDR3 is 14 amino acids. Deletions cut 2 bases from V and 1 base from J, with 9 bases between. CDR3 sequence: CASSFSTENTEAFF. Here the CDR3 DNA reads TGCGCCAGCAGCTTTTCGACAGAGAACACTGAAGCTTTCTTT.

The CDR3 loop is CASSPVGAPRPQHF. In DNA form, the CDR3 reads TGTGCCAGCAGCCCAGTGGGGGCTCCAAGGCCCCAGCATTTT. The chain recombines TRBV3-1 with TRBJ1-5, with D possibly matching TRBD1 (6 bases). Trimming pared 4 bases from V and 9 bases from J, leaving 16 bases between. Germline CDR1 is LGHDT and CDR2 is YNNKEL (reference sequence). This CDR3 has 14 residues.

This clonotype was recorded a few times. The chain uses TRBV5-1 and TRBJ1-1; 7 nucleotides line up with TRBD1. Germline V gives CDR1 SGHRS, CDR2 YFSETQ. The CDR3 extends over 20 amino acids. V trimming: 4 bases; J trimming: 0 bases; junction bases outside the gene matches: 21. The CDR3 reads CASSPLEGSTDRYMNTEAFF. CDR3 in DNA: TGCGCCAGCAGCCCCTTAGAGGGATCGACGGACAGGTACATGAACACTGAAGCTTTCTTT.

The sample holds a few counts of this clonotype. The chain joins TRBV20-1 to TRBJ2-3; the D gene could be TRBD1 or TRBD2 (5 bases each). The CDR3 sequence is 15 residues long. Germline CDR1 DFQATT, CDR2 SNEGSKA (reference sequence). Trimming took off 1 base at V and 6 bases at J, with 17 bases between the two ends. The CDR3 reads CSARVLRGLTDTQYF. Written as DNA, the CDR3 is TGCAGTGCTAGAGTTTTGAGGGGTCTAACGGATACGCAGTATTTT.

This clonotype has a handful of counts. The chain employs TRBV7-2 and TRBJ2-7, with D uncertain. The CDR3 is made up of 15 amino acids. Trimming pared 1 base from V and 1 base from J, leaving 11 bases between. Looked up from germline, CDR1 is SGHTA and CDR2 is FQGNSA. The CDR3 region is CASSLVSGQSYEQYF. DNA for the CDR3: TGTGCCAGCAGCTTAGTGTCAGGTCAATCCTACGAGCAGTACTTC.

The chain links TRBV7-9 to TRBJ2-7; D possibly corresponds to TRBD1 (6 bases). Trimming took 5 bases from V and 4 from J, leaving 15 bases between them. CDR1 and CDR2 (germline): SEHNR, FQNEAQ (reference sequence). The CDR3 covers 14 residues. The CDR3 spells CASSQNNRVYEQYF. CDR3 sequence (DNA): TGTGCCAGCAGCCAAAATAACAGGGTTTACGAGCAGTACTTC.

The table lists this clonotype with a few counts. The chain couples TRBV3-1 to TRBJ1-1; no clear D gene. This CDR3 spans 15 amino acids. V lost 3 bases to trimming and J lost 4 bases, with 15 bases between them. Looked up from germline, CDR1 is LGHDT and CDR2 is YNNKEL (reference sequence). CDR3 protein: CASSQELEGGTEAFF. Here the CDR3 DNA reads TGTGCCAGCAGCCAGGAGTTGGAGGGAGGCACTGAAGCTTTCTTT.

The CDR3 reads CASSQGEGYTEAFF. CDR3 DNA: TGTGCCAGCAGCCAAGGGGAAGGGTACACTGAAGCTTTCTTT. The chain links TRBV3-1 to TRBJ1-1; no firm D call. In germline, CDR1 is LGHDT, CDR2 YNNKEL (reference sequence). With 1 base removed from V and 3 bases from J, the gap between germline ends came to 9 bases. This CDR3 has 14 residues.

Ten or more counts support this clonotype. The V and J genes are TRBV3-1 and TRBJ2-7; a weak D match, TRBD1 (5 bases). The CDR3 runs 12 residues. Deletions cut 6 bases from V and 2 bases from J, with 8 bases between. Germline loops: CDR1 LGHDT, CDR2 YNNKEL (reference sequence). CDR3 amino acids: CASSQGTYEQYF. CDR3 in DNA: TGTGCCAGCAGTCAGGGTACCTACGAGCAGTACTTC.